These 9 T cell receptor beta chains originate from one sample sequenced in a study of cytomegalovirus exposure and HLA in healthy donors. The PCR used 60 Vbeta and 13 Jbeta primers. Here immunoSEQ multiplex PCR was the method, and the copy in TCRdb shows in-frame clones only, minus some. The table records roughly 97,000 clones, roughly 80% of them present only once. Sequencing used PBMCs. Source of these receptors: a woman in her 40s in good health and CMV-seronegative.

Of note for this clone: This specimen includes other DNA sequences encoding the same CDR3. The rearrangement links TRBV11-2 to TRBJ2-5; possible D gene TRBD2, 5 bases. Trimming pared 1 base from V and 5 bases from J, leaving 8 bases between. The CDR3 covers 13 residues. CDR1 and CDR2 (germline): SGHAT, FQNNGV. The CDR3 spells CASSLVAHETQYF. The DNA for the CDR3 is TGTGCCAGCAGCTTAGTAGCGCACGAGACCCAGTACTTC.

The V and J genes are TRBV9 and TRBJ2-1; 11 bases fit TRBD2. The CDR3 contains 15 residues. The junction had 3 bases not matched to a gene; V was cut back by 0 bases and J by 7 bases. Germline loops: CDR1 SGDLS, CDR2 YYNGEE. Here the CDR3 DNA reads TGTGCCAGCAGCGTAGGGGGGACTAGCGGTAATGAGCAGTTCTTC. Amino acid sequence: CASSVGGTSGNEQFF. Full variable domain (rest looked up from reference TRBV9 and TRBJ2-1): DSGVTQTPKHLITATGQRVTLRCSPRSGDLSVYWYQQSLDQGLQFLIQYYNGEERAKGNILERFSAQQFPDLHSELNLSSLELGDSALYFCASSVGGTSGNEQFFGPGTRLTVL.

This clone was detected only a few times. The CDR3 sequence: CASSEGSRGNTEAFF. CDR3 coding DNA: TGTGCCAGCAGCGAGGGGAGCAGGGGGAACACTGAAGCTTTCTTT. The genes are TRBV7-3 and TRBJ1-1, with D possibly matching TRBD1 (6 bases). Trimming took off 5 bases at V and 1 base at J, with 14 bases between the two ends. The CDR3 runs to 15 residues. Germline assignment: CDR1 SGHTA and CDR2 FQGTGA.

The chain joins TRBV9 to TRBJ2-2; tentatively, D is TRBD1 (6 bases). This CDR3 spans 16 amino acids. Trimming pared 2 bases from V and 4 bases from J, leaving 15 bases between. Germline CDR1 and CDR2: SGDLS and YYNGEE. The CDR3 region is CASSVGITGPTGELFF. As DNA, the CDR3 is TGTGCCAGCAGCGTCGGTATTACAGGGCCCACCGGGGAGCTGTTTTTT. The whole variable domain, filled in from reference TRBV9 and TRBJ2-2, reads DSGVTQTPKHLITATGQRVTLRCSPRSGDLSVYWYQQSLDQGLQFLIQYYNGEERAKGNILERFSAQQFPDLHSELNLSSLELGDSALYFCASSVGITGPTGELFFGEGSRLTVL.

The chain employs TRBV4-1 and TRBJ1-1, with 7 bases aligning to TRBD1. The germline V gene has CDR1 MGHRA and CDR2 YSYEKL. The CDR3 totals 17 residues. The ends lost 3 bases at V and 0 bases at J; junction bases unmatched: 10. DNA for the CDR3: TGCGCCAGCAGCCACGGAACAGGGGACCTAATGAACACTGAAGCTTTCTTT. It codes for CASSHGTGDLMNTEAFF.

The chain combines TRBV13 with TRBJ1-3, with 9 bases identical to TRBD1. CDR1 is PRHDT, CDR2 FYEKMQ, per germline (reference sequence). V lost 0 bases, J lost 0 bases, and 3 bases stayed unmatched. This CDR3 spans 17 amino acids. Written as DNA, the CDR3 is TGTGCCAGCAGCTTAGGTACAGGGGGCGACTCTGGAAACACCATATATTTT. Its translation is CASSLGTGGDSGNTIYF.

CDR3 protein: CASSLQGSSYEQYF. CDR3 bases: TGTGCCAGCAGCTTACAGGGGAGCTCCTACGAGCAGTACTTC. The chain has TRBV5-5 and TRBJ2-7, with 7 bases that match TRBD1. The CDR3 totals 14 residues. With V trimmed by 2 bases and J by 0 bases, 2 bases remained unmatched. Germline-derived CDR1 and CDR2 are SGHKS and YYEKEE (reference sequence).

In regard to this clone: The germline gene is not matched at one end of the junction; a read error may be the cause. V and J are TRBV7-9 and TRBJ2-7; D possibly corresponds to TRBD1 (5 bases). This CDR3 comprises 17 residues. Germline V gene sequence: CDR1 SEHNR, CDR2 FQNEAQ (reference sequence). The CDR3 DNA sequence: TGTTCCAGCAGCTCCGAGGCAGGGAAACTCAGCTCCTACGAGCAGTACTTC. It yields the protein CSSSSEAGKLSSYEQYF. Supplemented by reference TRBV7-9 and TRBJ2-7, the full variable domain reads DTGVSQNPRHKITKRGQNVTFRCDPISEHNRLYWYRQTLGQGPEFLTYFQNEAQLEKSRLLSDRFSAERPKGSFSTLEIQRTEQGDSAMYLCSSSSEAGKLSSYEQYFGPGTRLTVT.

This clone has just a few counts. The V call is TRBV2, the J call TRBJ2-2, with 11 bases matching TRBD2. Germline V CDR1 and CDR2: SNHLY, FYNNEI. CDR3 size: 18 residues. The ends lost 2 bases at V and 5 bases at J; junction bases unmatched: 10. CDR3 nucleotides: TGTGCCAGCAGTGAATCTAGCGGGAGGAGTCATCGGACCGGGGAGCTGTTTTTT. This codes for CASSESSGRSHRTGELFF.